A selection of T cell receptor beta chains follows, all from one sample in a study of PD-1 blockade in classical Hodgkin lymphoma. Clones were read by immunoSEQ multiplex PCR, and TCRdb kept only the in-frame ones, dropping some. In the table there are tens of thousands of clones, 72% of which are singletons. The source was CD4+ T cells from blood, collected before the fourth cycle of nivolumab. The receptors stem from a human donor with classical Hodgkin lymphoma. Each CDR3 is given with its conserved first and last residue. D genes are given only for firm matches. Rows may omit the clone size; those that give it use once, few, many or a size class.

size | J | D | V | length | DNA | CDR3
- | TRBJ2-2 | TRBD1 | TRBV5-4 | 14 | TGTGCCAGCAGCGTACAGGGGTCTGCCGGGGAGCTGTTTTTT | CASSVQGSAGELFF
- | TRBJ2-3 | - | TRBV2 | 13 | TGTGCCAGCAATAAAGAGAGCACAGATACGCAGTATTTT | CASNKESTDTQYF
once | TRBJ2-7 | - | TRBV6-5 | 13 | TGTGCCAGCAGGCCAGCAGGGAATTACGAGCAGTACTTC | CASRPAGNYEQYF
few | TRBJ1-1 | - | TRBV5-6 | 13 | TGTGCCAGCAGCTTACCGGCGAACACTGAAGCTTTCTTT | CASSLPANTEAFF
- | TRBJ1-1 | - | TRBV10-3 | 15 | TGTGCCATCAGTGATCCCGGTGACCGGAACACTGAAGCTTTCTTT | CAISDPGDRNTEAFF
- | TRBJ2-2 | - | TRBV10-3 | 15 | TGTGCCATCAGTGAGTGGCAGCCGGACACCGGGGAGCTGTTTTTT | CAISEWQPDTGELFF
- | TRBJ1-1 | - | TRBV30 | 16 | TGTGCCTGGAAGACCCAGTCGGGGAGGGGTTTCACTGAAGCTTTCTTT | CAWKTQSGRGFTEAFF
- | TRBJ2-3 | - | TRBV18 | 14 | TGTGCCAGCTCACTTCTAGCTCGCACAGATACGCAGTATTTT | CASSLLARTDTQYF
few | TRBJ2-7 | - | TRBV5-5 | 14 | TGTGCCAGCAGCTTTTCTACCTCCTCCTACGAGCAGTACTTC | CASSFSTSSYEQYF
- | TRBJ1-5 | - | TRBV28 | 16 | TGTGCCAGCAGTTCCAACAGGGAAAAGGGCAATCAGCCCCAGCATTTT | CASSSNREKGNQPQHF
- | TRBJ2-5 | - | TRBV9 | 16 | TGTGCCAGCAGCGTAGTTGCCGGAAGGGGAACAGAGACCCAGTACTTC | CASSVVAGRGTETQYF
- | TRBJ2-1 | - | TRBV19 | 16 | TGTGCCAGTAGTATTGCCCTTGGCTCCCTGGCGAGGGAGCAGTTCTTC | CASSIALGSLAREQFF
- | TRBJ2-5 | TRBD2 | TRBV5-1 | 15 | TGCGCCAGCAGCTTCGCGCGGGGGGGATCGGAGGAGCAGTACTTC | CASSFARGGSEEQYF
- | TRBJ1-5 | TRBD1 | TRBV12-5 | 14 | TGTGCTAGTGGGAAGACAGGGGACAATCAGCCCCAGCATTTT | CASGKTGDNQPQHF
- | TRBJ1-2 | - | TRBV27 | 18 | TGTGCCAGCAGTCAGTTCGGCAGCCAGCCATCTACTAACTATGGCTACACCTTC | CASSQFGSQPSTNYGYTF
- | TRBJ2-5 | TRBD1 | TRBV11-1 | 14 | TGTGCCAGCAGCTCGTGGACAGGGGGTGAGACCCAGTACTTC | CASSSWTGGETQYF
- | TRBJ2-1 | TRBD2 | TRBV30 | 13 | TGTGCCTGGATTCAAGCGGGGGGTTATGAGCAGTTCTTC | CAWIQAGGYEQFF
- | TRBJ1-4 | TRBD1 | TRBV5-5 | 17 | TGTGCCAGCAGTCCCGGACAGGGGGAAATATTCGCGCCAAAACTGTTTTTT | CASSPGQGEIFAPKLFF
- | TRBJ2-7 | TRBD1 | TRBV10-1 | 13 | TGCGCCAGCAGCGGACAGGGCATGTACGAGCAGTACTTC | CASSGQGMYEQYF
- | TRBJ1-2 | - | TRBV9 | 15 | TGTGCCAGCAGCGTAGGAACAGCGAGTGAGGATGGCTACACCTTC | CASSVGTASEDGYTF
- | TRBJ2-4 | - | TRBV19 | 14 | TGTGCCAGTAGTATAGGGGAGTCCAAAAACATTCAGTACTTC | CASSIGESKNIQYF
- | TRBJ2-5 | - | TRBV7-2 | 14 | TGTGCCAGCAGCTTAATGGGGGGCCAAGAGACCCAGTACTTC | CASSLMGGQETQYF
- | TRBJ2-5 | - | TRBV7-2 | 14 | TGTGCCAGCAGCCCGCTTTGGCGCGGGGAGACCCAGTACTTC | CASSPLWRGETQYF
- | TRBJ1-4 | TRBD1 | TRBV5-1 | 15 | TGCGCCAGCAGTACTCAGACAGGGGGAGAAGAAAAACTGTTTTTT | CASSTQTGGEEKLFF
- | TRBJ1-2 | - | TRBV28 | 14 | TGTGCCAGCAGTTTAAGAGCAAGTAACTATGGCTACACCTTC | CASSLRASNYGYTF